The next 20 T cell receptor beta chains were all read from a single sample in a study of blood T cell repertoires in COVID-19. Some clones are missing from TCRdb's copy, which holds only in-frame ones; the method was immunoSEQ multiplex PCR. In the table there are approximately 110,000 clones, 85% of which are singletons. Sequenced input: peripheral blood. These TCRs come from a human donor in a cohort sampled during active COVID-19.

This chain connects TRBV28 to TRBJ2-2; 7 bases line up with TRBD2. The germline CDR1 and CDR2 sequences are MDHEN and SYDVKM. V gave up 3 bases and J gave up 5 bases; unmatched junction bases: 3. CDR3 size: 14 residues. The CDR3 nucleotides read TGTGCCAGCAGTTTGGACGGGGGGACCGGGGAGCTGTTTTTT. It codes for CASSLDGGTGELFF.

The CDR3 reads CASSKGERWPQHF. CDR3 in DNA: TGCGCCAGCAGCAAGGGAGAGAGGTGGCCCCAGCATTTT. The V gene is TRBV5-1, the J gene TRBJ1-5, with D unclear. This CDR3 has 13 residues. V was clipped by 4 bases and J by 9 bases, with 14 bases between them. CDR1 SGHRS and CDR2 YFSETQ come from the germline V gene.

Remarks on this clone: Germline is not matched at one junction end, which may reflect a read error. The chain is built from TRBV7-9 and TRBJ2-7, with D possibly TRBD1 on 6 matching bases. This CDR3 region has 13 residues. Germline V gene sequence: CDR1 SEHNR, CDR2 FQNEAQ (reference sequence). In nucleotides, the CDR3 is TGTGCCAGCAACTTAGTAGGGGGCTACGAGCAGTACTTC. Amino acids: CASNLVGGYEQYF.

This clone was observed a single time. The V gene is TRBV7-2, the J gene TRBJ1-1; 7 bases align to TRBD1. In germline, CDR1 is SGHTA, CDR2 FQGNSA. The ends lost 2 bases at V and 1 base at J; junction bases unmatched: 7. The CDR3 runs to 16 residues. The CDR3 nucleotides read TGTGCCAGCAGCTTAACGGGGACAGTGAGGAACACTGAAGCTTTCTTT. This encodes CASSLTGTVRNTEAFF.

V usage is TRBV6-5 and J usage is TRBJ2-3, with 10 bases identical to TRBD2. This CDR3 spans 15 amino acids. V lost 5 bases to trimming and J lost 1 base; unmatched junction nucleotides: 3. Germline loops: CDR1 MNHEY, CDR2 SVGAGI. The CDR3, as DNA: TGTGCCAGCAGTCCCCTAGCGGGGGGCACAGATACGCAGTATTTT. It codes for CASSPLAGGTDTQYF.

J is TRBJ1-1 and V is TRBV28; 8 positions match TRBD1. The germline CDR1 and CDR2 sequences are MDHEN and SYDVKM. The J segment lost 3 bases and the V segment lost 8 bases, leaving 8 bases of the junction unmatched. This CDR3 is built from 14 residues. CDR3 nucleotides: TGTGCCAGCGAAGGTGGACAGGGTTACACTGAAGCTTTCTTT. This sequence encodes CASEGGQGYTEAFF.

This chain joins TRBV4-1 and TRBJ2-1; TRBD1 matches at 10 bases. This CDR3 region has 14 residues. The V gene end was trimmed by 3 bases and the J gene end by 8 bases; junction bases not matched to a gene: 4. Germline V gene lookup returns CDR1 MGHRA and CDR2 YSYEKL. For the CDR3, the DNA is TGCGCCAGCAGCCAGGGACAGGGGAGCGATGAGCAGTTCTTC. Protein: CASSQGQGSDEQFF.

This chain joins TRBV3-1 (or the pseudogene TRBV3-2) and TRBJ1-1; no reliable D call. The CDR3 runs to 14 residues. Germline-derived CDR1 and CDR2 are LGHDT and YNNKEL (reference sequence). V shed 1 base and J shed 5 bases, with 11 bases lying between them. The CDR3 DNA reads TGTGCCAGCAGCCAAGGCACCCCGGGAACTGAAGCTTTCTTT. As protein: CASSQGTPGTEAFF.

This chain joins TRBV6-5 and TRBJ2-5; 7 positions agree with TRBD2. Germline CDR1 MNHEY, CDR2 SVGAGI. V was clipped by 6 bases and J by 5 bases; unmatched bases: 12. CDR3 size: 15 residues. The CDR3 bases are TGTGCCAGCAGGAGGGGATTCGGGGGGAGGGAGACCCAGTACTTC. This gives the protein CASRRGFGGRETQYF.

This clone was recorded once. The V gene is TRBV6-2 or TRBV6-3, the J gene TRBJ1-5; a possible D gene is TRBD1 (6 bases). The germline V gene encodes CDR1 MNHEY and CDR2 SVGEGT. The CDR3 has 16 amino acids. V was clipped by 0 bases and J by 4 bases, with 13 bases between them. CDR3 sequence reads: CASSYSLGAGNQPQHF. The CDR3 DNA reads as TGTGCCAGCAGTTACTCATTGGGGGCCGGGAATCAGCCCCAGCATTTT.

J is TRBJ1-3 and V is TRBV30, with 7 bases lining up with TRBD1. Germline loops: CDR1 GTSNPN, CDR2 SVGIG (reference sequence). The CDR3 spans 15 residues. V dropped 3 bases and J dropped 2; count of bases not matched to a gene: 7. In nucleotides, the CDR3 is TGTGCCTGGAGCGGAACCACAGGGGCTGGAAACACCATATATTTT. The encoded protein is CAWSGTTGAGNTIYF.

V gene TRBV7-9 combines with J gene TRBJ2-3, with 12 positions matching TRBD2. CDR1 and CDR2 from the germline V gene are SEHNR and FQNEAQ (reference sequence). V shed 5 bases and J 6 bases; nucleotides not matched to a gene: 3. The CDR3 spans 14 residues. The CDR3 sequence is CASSASGGADTQYF. The CDR3 region has the DNA TGTGCCAGCAGCGCTAGCGGGGGGGCGGATACGCAGTATTTT.

Turning to this clone: Compared with germline, one end of the junction differs, possibly owing to a read error. This chain uses TRBV4-3 with TRBJ1-1; D might be TRBD1 (6 bases). The CDR3 has 14 residues. CDR1 is LGHNA, CDR2 YSLEER, per germline. CDR3 sequence: CASSQIGQNAEAFF. The CDR3, as DNA: TGCGCCAGCAGCCAAATTGGACAGAACGCTGAAGCTTTCTTT.

In this sample, this clone turned up once. The chain joins TRBV28 to TRBJ2-3; TRBD2 matches at 8 bases. V lost 8 bases and J lost 5; bases outside the gene matches: 9. CDR1 and CDR2 from the germline V gene are MDHEN and SYDVKM. The CDR3 extends over 14 amino acids. The CDR3 spells CASVRTSPQDTQYF. As DNA, the CDR3 is TGTGCCAGCGTCCGGACTAGCCCCCAAGATACGCAGTATTTT.

This chain joins TRBV29-1 and TRBJ2-7; D is ambiguous. The CDR3 consists of 14 residues. Germline CDR1 and CDR2: SQVTM and ANQGSEA. V was cut by 0 bases and J by 7 bases, with 16 bases left in between. The DNA of the CDR3 is TGCAGCGTTGAAGAGACCGGCGGTTCCGAAGAGCAGTACTTC. This sequence encodes CSVEETGGSEEQYF.

This clone is a singleton in its sample. V usage is TRBV5-4 and J usage is TRBJ1-1; D remains unclear. V lost 4 bases and J lost 1, with 8 bases in between. Germline CDR1 reads SGHNT; CDR2 reads YYREEE (reference sequence). There are 13 residues in the CDR3. CDR3 protein: CASSTRQNTEAFF. The CDR3 DNA reads as TGTGCCAGCAGCACAAGACAGAACACTGAAGCTTTCTTT.

This rearrangement joins TRBV19 to TRBJ2-1; 11 nucleotides match TRBD2. V lost 6 bases, J lost 8 bases, and 12 bases stayed unmatched. Per the germline V gene, CDR1 is LNHDA and CDR2 is SQIVND (reference sequence). The CDR3 loop spans 16 amino acids. For the CDR3, the DNA is TGTGCCAGTAGGTTAGGTAGCGGGGGGGCCAAATATGAGCAGTTCTTC. It encodes CASRLGSGGAKYEQFF.

The chain combines TRBV13 with TRBJ2-1; tentative D call: TRBD1 (8 bases). Trimming stripped 6 bases from V and 2 bases from J, with 17 bases between. From germline, CDR1 is PRHDT and CDR2 FYEKMQ (reference sequence). The CDR3 is 16 amino acids. This CDR3 is CASRQGGAQAYNEQFF. The DNA for the CDR3 is TGTGCCAGCAGACAGGGGGGGGCGCAAGCCTACAATGAGCAGTTCTTC.

This clone was recorded a few times. The genes are TRBV10-3 and TRBJ2-5; TRBD1 aligns across 7 bases. Germline-derived CDR1 and CDR2 are ENHRY and SYGVKD. Losses at the gene ends were 6 bases for V and 5 bases for J; bases not matched to a gene: 6. The CDR3 loop spans 13 amino acids. For the CDR3, the DNA is TGTGCCATCAGCCACGGGACAGAGGAGACCCAGTACTTC. Amino acid sequence: CAISHGTEETQYF.

The rearrangement uses TRBV3-1 (or the pseudogene TRBV3-2) and TRBJ1-2; D not resolved. Per the germline V gene, CDR1 is LGHDT and CDR2 is YNNKEL (reference sequence). There are 13 residues in the CDR3. V was cut by 4 bases and J by 3 bases, with 9 bases left in between. The CDR3 protein is CASSPDGDYGYTF. CDR3 in DNA: TGTGCCAGCAGCCCGGACGGGGACTATGGCTACACCTTC.